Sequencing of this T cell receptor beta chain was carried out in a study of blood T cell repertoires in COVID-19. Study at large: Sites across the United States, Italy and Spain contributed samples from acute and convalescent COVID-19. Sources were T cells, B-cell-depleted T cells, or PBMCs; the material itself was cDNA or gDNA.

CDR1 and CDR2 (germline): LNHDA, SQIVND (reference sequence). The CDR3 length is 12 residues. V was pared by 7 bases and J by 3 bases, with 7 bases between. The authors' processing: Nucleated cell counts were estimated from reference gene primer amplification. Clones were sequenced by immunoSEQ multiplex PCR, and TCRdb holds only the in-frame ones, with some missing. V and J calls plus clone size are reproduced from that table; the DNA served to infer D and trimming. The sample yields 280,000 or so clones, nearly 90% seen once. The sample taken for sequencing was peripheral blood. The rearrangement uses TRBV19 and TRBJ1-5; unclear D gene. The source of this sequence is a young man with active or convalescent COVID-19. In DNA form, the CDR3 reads TGTGCCAGTACAACCTACAATCAGCCCCAGCATTTT. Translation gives CASTTYNQPQHF.